This is a list of T cell receptor beta chains from one sample in a study of T cell responses to AZD1222 COVID-19 vaccine. Generated by immunoSEQ multiplex PCR, the TCRdb table keeps only in-frame clones and is missing some. The sample comprises roughly 140,000 clones, approximately 94% of which are singletons, and 1.9% rests with the top ten. The sequenced sample was peripheral blood, obtained on day 0 of AZD1222 vaccination. The receptors shown here come from an adult in good health. The CDR3 runs from the conserved cysteine through the conserved F or W. A D gene is named only where the DNA matches it firmly. Clone sizes are given selectively: once, few, many, or a class where the clone is expanded.

>.|.|15|TRBJ1-1|TRBV7-2
CASITSGRANTEAFF
TGTGCCAGCATCACCTCGGGCAGAGCGAACACTGAAGCTTTCTTT
>.|TRBD1|16|TRBJ1-2|TRBV4-1
CASSQPGWTGEHGYTF
TGCGCCAGCAGCCAACCGGGATGGACAGGGGAACATGGCTACACCTTC
>.|TRBD1|13|TRBJ2-7|TRBV27
CASSRDRASEQYF
TGTGCCAGCAGTAGGGACAGGGCAAGTGAGCAGTACTTC
>.|.|16|TRBJ2-7|TRBV9
CASSQGGGSSTYEQYF
TGTGCCAGCAGCCAAGGCGGAGGGAGTTCAACCTACGAGCAGTACTTC
>.|.|14|TRBJ1-6|TRBV6-5
CASNPGLNNSPLHF
TGTGCCAGCAACCCGGGCCTTAATAATTCACCCCTCCACTTT
>.|.|16|TRBJ1-6|TRBV6-1
CASSDLVGQPKSPLHF
TGTGCCAGCAGTGATCTCGTTGGACAACCCAAGTCACCCCTCCACTTT
>.|.|12|TRBJ2-5|TRBV18
CASSPGSETQYF
TGTGCCAGCTCACCAGGGTCGGAGACCCAGTACTTC
>.|.|11|TRBJ1-5|TRBV21-1
CAAGPGGPQHF
TGTGCAGCAGGTCCCGGAGGGCCCCAGCATTTT
>.|.|14|TRBJ1-6|TRBV4-1
CASSQGQTNSPLHF
TGCGCCAGCAGCCAAGGACAGACTAATTCACCCCTCCACTTT
>.|.|15|TRBJ1-5|TRBV5-1
CASSLYGDSNQPQHF
TGCGCCAGCAGCTTGTACGGTGATAGCAATCAGCCCCAGCATTTT
>.|TRBD1|12|TRBJ1-1|TRBV25-1
CASSERDREAFF
TGTGCCAGCAGTGAAAGGGACAGGGAAGCTTTCTTT
>.|.|14|TRBJ1-5|TRBV2
CASTSTNSNQPQHF
TGTGCCAGCACTTCCACTAATAGCAATCAGCCCCAGCATTTT
>.|.|16|TRBJ2-6|TRBV27
CASRSVAPPGANVLTF
TGTGCCAGCAGATCCGTAGCCCCCCCTGGGGCCAACGTCCTGACTTTC
>.|.|13|TRBJ1-2|TRBV3-1/TRBV3-2
CASSRSGFYGYTF
TGTGCCAGCAGCCGGTCAGGGTTCTATGGCTACACCTTC
>.|.|14|TRBJ2-7|TRBV18
CASSREGNSYEQYF
TGTGCCAGCTCACGAGAGGGCAACTCCTACGAGCAGTACTTC
>.|.|12|TRBJ1-1|TRBV18
CASSRENTEAFF
TGTGCCAGCTCCCGAGAGAACACTGAAGCTTTCTTT
>.|.|15|TRBJ2-5|TRBV21-1
CASKGDRGIQETQYF
TGTGCCAGCAAAGGGGACAGGGGGATCCAAGAGACCCAGTACTTC
>once|.|14|TRBJ1-1|TRBV9
CASTTGFQNTEAFF
TGTGCCAGCACAACAGGGTTTCAGAACACTGAAGCTTTCTTT